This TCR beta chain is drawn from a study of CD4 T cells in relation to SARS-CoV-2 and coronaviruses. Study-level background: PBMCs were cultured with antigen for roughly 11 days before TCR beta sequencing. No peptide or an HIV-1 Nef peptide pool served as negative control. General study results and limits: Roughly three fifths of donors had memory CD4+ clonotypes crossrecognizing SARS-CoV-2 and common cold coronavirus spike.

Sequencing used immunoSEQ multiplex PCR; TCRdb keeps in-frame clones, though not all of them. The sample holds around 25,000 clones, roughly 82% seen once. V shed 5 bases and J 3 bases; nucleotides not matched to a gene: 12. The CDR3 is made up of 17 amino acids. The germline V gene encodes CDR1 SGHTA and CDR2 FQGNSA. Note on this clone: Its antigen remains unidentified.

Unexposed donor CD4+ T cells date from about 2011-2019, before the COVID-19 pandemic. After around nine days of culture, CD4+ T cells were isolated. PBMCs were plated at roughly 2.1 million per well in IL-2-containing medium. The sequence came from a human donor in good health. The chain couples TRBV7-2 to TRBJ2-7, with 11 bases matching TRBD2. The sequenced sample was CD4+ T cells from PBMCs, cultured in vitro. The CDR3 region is CASSPDVLAGGLYEQYF. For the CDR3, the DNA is TGTGCCAGCAGCCCCGACGTCCTAGCGGGGGGCCTCTACGAGCAGTACTTC. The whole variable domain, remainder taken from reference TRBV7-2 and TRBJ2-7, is GAGVSQSPSNKVTEKGKDVELRCDPISGHTALYWYRQSLGQGLEFLIYFQGNSAPDKSGLPSDRFSAERTGGSVSTLTIQRTQQEDSAVYLCASSPDVLAGGLYEQYFGPGTRLTVT.